This T cell receptor (beta chain) was obtained from a study of CD8 T cells in Susac syndrome. RNA totalling roughly 0.45 to 1 ug underwent reverse transcription with random hexamers. TCRdb reanalysed the immunoSEQ multiplex PCR reads using MiXCR and keeps one entry per CDR3 protein. The sample has roughly 180,000 distinct CDR3 sequences, around 96% seen once; the top ten hold approximately 0.098%. The CDR3 is made up of 15 amino acids. Between the trimmed V and J ends, which lost 4 bases and 4 bases, there was a span of 13 bases. The germline CDR1 and CDR2 sequences are LNHDA and SQIVND (reference sequence).

This sequence originates from a human donor in good health. Sequencing used CD4+ T cells from PBMCs. V usage is TRBV19 and J usage is TRBJ1-4; the D gene is possibly TRBD1 (5 bases). The CDR3 DNA reads TGTGCCAGTAGTAGCCCCCGGGGGAATAATGAAAAACTGTTTTTT. It codes for CASSSPRGNNEKLFF.